The 17 T cell receptor beta chains reported below all come from one sample, sequenced in a study of identical twins. MiXCR, run by TCRdb on the 5' RACE reads, gives a single entry per CDR3 protein. The sample shows about 890,000 distinct CDR3 sequences, approximately 13% of them seen only once. The sample was also reused in another study, on yellow fever vaccine responses in identical twins.

Sequencing was done on a sample of PBMCs. Receptor source: a young woman in good health.

This clonotype has more than one count but fewer than ten. This sequence joins TRBV10-3 and TRBJ2-1; D is unresolved. The CDR3 has 13 residues. Looked up from germline, CDR1 is ENHRY and CDR2 is SYGVKD. With 0 bases removed from V and 5 bases from J, the gap between germline ends came to 5 bases. This CDR3 is CAISESPNNEQFF. The DNA for the CDR3 is TGTGCCATCAGTGAGTCCCCAAACAATGAGCAGTTCTTC.

The rearrangement uses TRBV7-9 and TRBJ2-2; a possible D gene is TRBD2 (6 bases). From germline, CDR1 is SEHNR and CDR2 FQNEAQ (reference sequence). This CDR3 region has 15 residues. The V end lost 3 bases, the J end lost 6 bases, and 14 bases lay between the germline ends. The CDR3 region is CASSLMSGQPGELFF. The CDR3 DNA is TGTGCCAGCAGCTTGATGAGCGGGCAACCCGGGGAGCTGTTTTTT. Full variable domain (outside the CDR3, taken from reference TRBV7-9 and TRBJ2-2): DTGVSQNPRHKITKRGQNVTFRCDPISEHNRLYWYRQTLGQGPEFLTYFQNEAQLEKSRLLSDRFSAERPKGSFSTLEIQRTEQGDSAMYLCASSLMSGQPGELFFGEGSRLTVL.

CDR3 DNA sequence: TGTGCCAGCAGCGTAGCCCCGGGGCAGCGGGGGCACAGTGAGCAGTTCTTC. Translating it yields CASSVAPGQRGHSEQFF. V usage is TRBV9 and J usage is TRBJ2-1, with 8 bases that match TRBD2. Germline CDR1 is SGDLS and CDR2 is YYNGEE. The length of the CDR3 is 17 residues. The V gene end was trimmed by 0 bases and the J gene end by 9 bases; junction bases not matched to a gene: 14. Filled out from reference TRBV9 and TRBJ2-1, the complete variable domain reads DSGVTQTPKHLITATGQRVTLRCSPRSGDLSVYWYQQSLDQGLQFLIQYYNGEERAKGNILERFSAQQFPDLHSELNLSSLELGDSALYFCASSVAPGQRGHSEQFFGPGTRLTVL.

V and J are TRBV7-8 and TRBJ2-3, with 7 nucleotides matching TRBD1. J was trimmed by 2 bases and V by 4 bases; bases with no gene match: 6. The CDR3 spans 15 residues. The germline V gene encodes CDR1 SGHVS and CDR2 FQNEAQ. The CDR3 region has the DNA TGTGCCAGCAGCTCCCTGACAGGGACCACAGATACGCAGTATTTT. As protein: CASSSLTGTTDTQYF.

This clonotype was seen repeatedly, ten times or more. The rearrangement uses TRBV12-3 or TRBV12-4 and TRBJ1-1, with a tentative D call TRBD1 (6 bases). Deletions cut 6 bases from V and 5 bases from J, with 16 bases between. This CDR3 is built from 14 residues. The CDR3 reads CASSRTEDGTEAFF. The CDR3 coding sequence is TGTGCCAGCAGCCGGACAGAGGATGGGACTGAAGCTTTCTTT.

The sample holds a few counts of this clonotype. The rearrangement uses TRBV5-6 and TRBJ2-3; the D call may be TRBD1 or TRBD2 (5 bases each). Germline CDR1 SGHDT, CDR2 YYEEEE. The CDR3 totals 14 residues. The V gene lost 3 bases and the J gene lost 3 bases, with 11 bases spanning the gap. The CDR3 region has the DNA TGTGCCAGCAGCTGGGGGACGCCAACAGATACGCAGTATTTT. This gives the protein CASSWGTPTDTQYF.

This clonotype was seen a few times. The CDR3 reads CASSDRDRDYNEQFF. The DNA of the CDR3 is TGTGCCAGCAGCGACCGGGACAGGGACTACAATGAGCAGTTCTTC. This chain links TRBV21-1 with TRBJ2-1; the table's D gene call, TRBD1, was not cross checked with the DNA. TRBV21-1 is termed a pseudogene. The CDR3 has 15 residues.

This clonotype was counted ten times or more. This rearrangement joins TRBV12-3 or TRBV12-4 to TRBJ2-1; the match to TRBD2 covers 7 bases. The CDR3 covers 14 residues. J was trimmed by 4 bases and V by 3 bases; bases with no gene match: 3. The CDR3 sequence is CASSLLAEYNEQFF. The CDR3 nucleotides read TGTGCCAGCAGTTTGCTAGCGGAATACAATGAGCAGTTCTTC.

This clonotype came up a few times. One end of the junction does not line up with germline, which may come from a read error. The genes are TRBV5-1 and TRBJ1-1; possibly TRBD1 for D (6 bases). The CDR3 consists of 15 residues. Per the germline V gene, CDR1 is SGHRS and CDR2 is YFSETQ. The CDR3 spells CASSMEFGQNTEAFF. CDR3 DNA sequence: TGCGCCAGCAGCATGGAATTCGGACAGAACACTGAAGCTTTTTTT.

Only a few counts were recorded for this clonotype. The V gene is TRBV15, the J gene TRBJ2-7, with D unclear. There are 15 residues in the CDR3. Per germline, CDR1 LNHNV and CDR2 YYDKDF (reference sequence). V lost 3 bases and J lost 2, with 14 bases in between. CDR3 sequence reads: CATSSDSSNTYEQYV. Written as DNA, the CDR3 is TGTGCCACCAGCAGTGACTCGTCGAATACCTACGAGCAGTACGTC.

The chain has TRBV12-3 or TRBV12-4 and TRBJ2-2; D perhaps matches TRBD2 (6 bases). V lost 7 bases and J 4 bases, leaving 13 bases between the germline ends. The CDR3 loop spans 14 amino acids. Here the CDR3 reads CASTVGLTTGELFF. Written as DNA, the CDR3 is TGTGCCAGCACCGTGGGACTCACCACCGGGGAGCTGTTTTTT.

The chain has TRBV20-1 and TRBJ2-7; possible D gene TRBD1, 5 bases. CDR3 size: 12 residues. V was shortened by 5 bases and J by 0 bases, with 8 bases between the two germline ends. Germline values: CDR1 DFQATT, CDR2 SNEGSKA (reference sequence). CDR3 loop: CSARQLSYEQYV. DNA of the CDR3: TGCAGTGCTCGACAGCTCTCCTACGAGCAGTACGTC.

This clonotype turned up a few times. The rearrangement links TRBV6-5 to TRBJ2-5; D is tentatively TRBD1 or TRBD2 (6 bases each). Germline V gene lookup returns CDR1 MNHEY and CDR2 SVGAGI. This CDR3 contains 15 residues. V dropped 2 bases and J dropped 0 bases, with 10 bases sitting between them. The CDR3, as DNA: TGTGCCAGCAGTTACGGGGGGCACTACCAAGAGACCCAGTACTTC. Amino acid sequence: CASSYGGHYQETQYF.

The chain employs TRBV7-2 and TRBJ2-3; TRBD2 might be the D (6 bases). V was pared by 6 bases and J by 2 bases, with 12 bases between. The CDR3 extends over 14 amino acids. The germline CDR1 and CDR2 sequences are SGHTA and FQGNSA. The CDR3 region has the DNA TGTGCCAGCAGTTCTAGCGCGTTCACAGATACGCAGTATTTT. Translating gives CASSSSAFTDTQYF.

This clonotype was observed at least ten times. The V call is TRBV4-1, the J call TRBJ2-7; 7 bases are shared with TRBD2. The CDR3 runs to 15 residues. Germline V gives CDR1 MGHRA, CDR2 YSYEKL. V gave up 0 bases and J gave up 7 bases; unmatched junction bases: 9. CDR3 sequence reads: CASSQEERGREEQYF. CDR3 bases: TGCGCCAGCAGCCAAGAGGAGCGGGGAAGGGAAGAGCAGTACTTC.

At least ten counts were recorded for this clonotype. This chain connects TRBV4-1 to TRBJ2-2; 9 nucleotides match TRBD2. J lost 3 bases, V lost 0 bases, and 8 bases had no gene match. The CDR3 length is 18 residues. CDR1 and CDR2 (germline): MGHRA, YSYEKL. Here the CDR3 reads CASSQEPAGGPYTGELFF. CDR3 DNA: TGCGCCAGCAGCCAAGAGCCAGCGGGGGGACCTTACACCGGGGAGCTGTTTTTT.

This clonotype was counted a few times. The chain uses TRBV2 and TRBJ1-3, with D maybe TRBD1 (6 bases). CDR1 and CDR2 (germline): SNHLY, FYNNEI. The CDR3 totals 16 residues. With 5 bases removed from V and 0 bases from J, the gap between germline ends came to 14 bases. The CDR3: CASSWRQDSSGNTIYF. The DNA for the CDR3 is TGTGCCAGCAGTTGGAGACAGGACTCCTCTGGAAACACCATATATTTT.